What follows are 28 T cell receptor beta chains derived from one specimen sequenced in a study of T cells after yellow fever vaccination. MiXCR, applied by TCRdb to the 5' RACE reads, yields one record per CDR3 protein. The sample consists of some 340,000 distinct CDR3 sequences, 4.1% of them appearing once. Sample: PBMCs, taken 5 days after the yellow fever booster vaccination. These receptor sequences come from a man aged 18 to 29 who received the YFV17D yellow fever vaccine.

This clonotype was seen more than once but under ten times. In nucleotides, the CDR3 is TGCGCCAGCAGCATCTCGGGGGGGCTGGAGACCCAGTACTTC. Amino acids: CASSISGGLETQYF. The chain couples TRBV5-1 to TRBJ2-5, with 8 bases matching TRBD2. The germline V gene has CDR1 SGHRS and CDR2 YFSETQ. This CDR3 region has 14 residues. The V segment lost 4 bases and the J segment 5 bases; nucleotides outside the gene matches: 7. Full variable domain (remainder filled in from reference TRBV5-1 and TRBJ2-5): KAGVTQTPRYLIKTRGQQVTLSCSPISGHRSVSWYQQTPGQGLQFLFEYFSETQRNKGNFPGRFSGRQFSNSRSEMNVSTLELGDSALYLCASSISGGLETQYFGPGTRLLVL.

In its sample, this clonotype was seen a few times. The chain joins TRBV28 to TRBJ2-7; tentatively, D is TRBD1 (6 bases). The CDR3 spans 14 residues. The ends were cut back, 3 bases at V and 0 bases at J, with 9 bases in the middle. CDR1 MDHEN and CDR2 SYDVKM come from the germline V gene. The CDR3 sequence: CASSFRDNSYEQYV. The CDR3 DNA follows: TGTGCCAGCAGTTTTCGGGACAACTCCTACGAGCAGTACGTC.

This clonotype has more than one count but fewer than ten. The CDR3 nucleotides are TGTGCCAGCACCCCCCTTTTGGGTTTTGGCGGGCCATACAATGAGCAGTTCTTC. Translated, it gives CASTPLLGFGGPYNEQFF. The V gene is TRBV7-2, the J gene TRBJ2-1; TRBD2 might be the D (5 bases). Germline values: CDR1 SGHTA, CDR2 FQGNSA. CDR3 size: 18 residues. The germline V and J ends were trimmed by 7 bases and 4 bases, with 26 bases remaining between them.

V is TRBV14 and J is TRBJ1-1; D perhaps matches TRBD1 (5 bases). Germline CDR1 and CDR2: SGHDN and FVKESK. This CDR3 spans 16 amino acids. The ends were cut back, 4 bases at V and 2 bases at J, with 17 bases in the middle. CDR3 sequence reads: CASSPRRGKQNTEAFF. In DNA, the CDR3 is TGTGCCAGCAGCCCTCGTAGGGGTAAACAAAACACTGAAGCTTTCTTT.

This clonotype was seen at least ten times. The chain employs TRBV20-1 and TRBJ2-5; 9 nucleotides match TRBD2. Per the germline V gene, CDR1 is DFQATT and CDR2 is SNEGSKA (reference sequence). V shed 3 bases and J 5 bases; nucleotides not matched to a gene: 7. The CDR3 length is 14 residues. This CDR3 is CSASSAGGPETQYF. The CDR3, as DNA: TGCAGTGCTAGTTCGGCGGGGGGGCCTGAGACCCAGTACTTC.

In its sample, this clonotype was seen a few times. The CDR3 reads CASSLLLGGNEQFF. CDR3 nucleotides: TGTGCCAGCAGTTTACTATTAGGTGGGAATGAGCAGTTCTTC. This chain uses TRBV28 with TRBJ2-1; no clear D. Deletions cut 2 bases from V and 7 bases from J, with 12 bases between. Germline CDR1 MDHEN, CDR2 SYDVKM. The CDR3 contains 14 residues.

There are many counts of this clonotype. The gene calls are TRBV6-1 and TRBJ2-5; TRBD2 matches at 13 bases. V lost 4 bases to trimming and J lost 4 bases; unmatched junction nucleotides: 0. The CDR3 spans 14 residues. Germline V CDR1 and CDR2: MNHNS, SASEGT. This chain's CDR3 is CASSGLAGGETQYF. The DNA of the CDR3 is TGTGCCAGCAGTGGACTAGCGGGGGGAGAGACCCAGTACTTC.

This clonotype was found a few times. The chain employs TRBV6-5 and TRBJ2-3; 9 bases line up with TRBD2. V lost 2 bases to trimming and J lost 2 bases; unmatched junction nucleotides: 8. CDR1 and CDR2 (germline): MNHEY, SVGAGI. The CDR3 is made up of 17 amino acids. The CDR3 loop is CASSYPGGGEATDTQYF. The DNA for the CDR3 is TGTGCCAGCAGTTACCCCGGCGGGGGGGAGGCCACAGATACGCAGTATTTT.

The chain employs TRBV5-1 and TRBJ2-5; D not resolved. Germline V gene sequence: CDR1 SGHRS, CDR2 YFSETQ. The CDR3 runs 15 residues. V was pared by 0 bases and J by 3 bases, with 12 bases between. The CDR3 sequence is CASSLDAAGKETQYF. The CDR3 DNA follows: TGCGCCAGCAGCTTGGATGCCGCTGGTAAAGAGACCCAGTACTTC.

This clonotype has ten or more counts. The chain joins TRBV6-2 or TRBV6-3 to TRBJ2-5; D remains ambiguous. Trimming removed 6 bases at V and 5 bases at J, with 16 bases between. The CDR3 totals 14 residues. From germline, CDR1 is MNHEY and CDR2 SVGEGT. The CDR3 DNA follows: TGTGCCAGCAGGGACCGGGCCGCGCGGGAGACCCAGTACTTC. This translates into CASRDRAARETQYF.

This clonotype was observed many times. V and J are TRBV3-2 and TRBJ2-7. TRBV3-2 is deemed a pseudogene. CDR3 length: 15 amino acids. The CDR3, as DNA: TGTGCCAGCAGGGCGGACGGAAGTGTTACCTACGAGCAGTACGTC. Amino acids: CASRADGSVTYEQYV.

Note on this clonotype: A junction boundary mismatches the germline segment, possibly from a read error. This chain joins TRBV20-1 and TRBJ2-1; D is possibly TRBD2 (6 bases). The CDR3 runs to 16 residues. Germline V CDR1 and CDR2: DFQATT, SNEGSKA (reference sequence). Here the CDR3 reads CSAPTGGASSYTEQFF. DNA of the CDR3: TGCAGTGCTCCGACCGGCGGGGCCAGCTCCTACACTGAGCAGTTCTTC.

This clonotype appeared many times. J is TRBJ2-1 and V is TRBV27; a possible D gene is TRBD2 (6 bases). Trimming left V 3 bases short and J 12 bases short, with 12 bases between. The V gene's germline CDR1 is MNHEY and CDR2 SMNVEV (reference sequence). This CDR3 has 12 residues. CDR3 amino acids: CASSLSGGGQFF. The CDR3 DNA reads TGTGCCAGCAGTTTGTCCGGGGGTGGGCAGTTCTTC.

This clonotype has a handful of counts. The chain has TRBV18 and TRBJ1-1; 10 bases match TRBD1. The CDR3 runs 15 residues. The germline gives CDR1 KGHSH, CDR2 LQKENI. J lost 5 bases, V lost 4 bases, and 7 bases had no gene match. The CDR3 loop reads CASSLAGTGVTEAFF. The CDR3 DNA follows: TGTGCCAGCTCACTCGCCGGGACAGGGGTTACTGAAGCTTTCTTT.

This clonotype was found many times. The chain carries TRBV4-3 and TRBJ2-7; a possible D gene is TRBD1 (6 bases). Germline V lookup: CDR1 LGHNA, CDR2 YSLEER. V was shortened by 0 bases and J by 4 bases, with 13 bases between the two germline ends. This CDR3 is 15 amino acids long. CDR3 amino acids: CASSQDISGDYEQYV. CDR3 sequence (DNA): TGCGCCAGCAGCCAAGATATATCAGGGGATTACGAGCAGTACGTC.

This clonotype was observed at least ten times. The chain recombines TRBV3-2 with TRBJ2-1; the table's D gene call, TRBD1, was not cross checked with the DNA. TRBV3-2 is described as a pseudogene. This CDR3 has 13 amino acids. CDR3 coding DNA: TGTGCCAGCGGACATAGCCCCTACAATGAGCAGTTCTTC. Protein: CASGHSPYNEQFF.

This sequence joins TRBV29-1 and TRBJ1-3, with D possibly being TRBD1 (5 bases). V lost 4 bases and J lost 10, with 11 bases in between. Germline loops: CDR1 SQVTM, CDR2 ANQGSEA. CDR3 length: 11 residues. CDR3 loop: CSVVAGWTIYF. Here the CDR3 DNA reads TGCAGCGTTGTGGCAGGGTGGACCATATATTTT.

This clonotype was counted between two and nine times. Mismatch with germline at one junction end may stem from a read error. V is TRBV14 and J is TRBJ2-1; D is ambiguous. CDR1 and CDR2 from the germline V gene are SGHDN and FVKESK. The CDR3 runs to 14 residues. Written as DNA, the CDR3 is TGTGCCAGCTGCCAAGTGGATGGAGTCCGTGAGCAGTTCTTC. Protein product: CASCQVDGVREQFF.

This clonotype came up many times. The chain employs TRBV5-1 and TRBJ2-6, with D tentatively TRBD1 (5 bases). V was shortened by 0 bases and J by 2 bases, with 6 bases between the two germline ends. CDR3 size: 15 residues. CDR1 and CDR2 from the germline V gene are SGHRS and YFSETQ. The CDR3 DNA reads TGCGCCAGCAGCTTGGTAGGGGCTGGGGCCAACGTCCTGACTTTC. It is translated as CASSLVGAGANVLTF.

This clonotype showed up just a few times. The V gene is TRBV21-1, the J gene TRBJ2-7; the table's TRBD2 call for D was not verified on the DNA. TRBV21-1 constitutes a pseudogene. There are 15 residues in the CDR3. The CDR3 loop reads CASSKVPLSSYEQYV. CDR3 nucleotides: TGTGCCAGCAGCAAAGTCCCTCTGAGCTCCTACGAGCAGTACGTC.

This clonotype showed up just a few times. The chain employs TRBV6-1 and TRBJ2-1; TRBD2 aligns across 9 bases. CDR1 MNHNS and CDR2 SASEGT come from the germline V gene. CDR3 length: 15 amino acids. The trim removed 2 bases at V and 7 bases at J, leaving 6 bases unmatched. The CDR3 DNA reads as TGTGCCAGCAGTGAAACGCCTAGCGGGGAGAATGAGCAGTTCTTC. As protein: CASSETPSGENEQFF.

This clonotype was found many times. The chain joins TRBV5-1 to TRBJ2-7; weak D call: TRBD1 (6 bases). V was clipped by 2 bases and J by 0 bases, with 15 bases between them. The CDR3 runs to 16 residues. The germline V gene has CDR1 SGHRS and CDR2 YFSETQ. CDR3 coding DNA: TGCGCCAGCAGCTTACAGGGCCCCTACTCCTCCTACGAGCAGTACGTC. Translating it yields CASSLQGPYSSYEQYV.

This clonotype was seen a few times. The chain has TRBV7-2 and TRBJ1-6; D is uncertain. This CDR3 contains 13 residues. The germline V gene encodes CDR1 SGHTA and CDR2 FQGNSA. V lost 2 bases and J 10 bases, leaving 9 bases between the germline ends. For the CDR3, the DNA is TGTGCCAGCAGCTTAATGGTGGGGTCACCCCTCCACTTT. Protein product: CASSLMVGSPLHF.

This clonotype was detected a few times. The J gene is TRBJ1-2, the V gene TRBV20-1, with TRBD1 as a possible D gene (5 bases). From germline, CDR1 is DFQATT and CDR2 SNEGSKA (reference sequence). V was pared by 3 bases and J by 8 bases, with 10 bases between. The CDR3 totals 11 residues. In DNA, the CDR3 is TGCAGTGCTAGGCAGGGTCACGGCTACACCTTC. Translation: CSARQGHGYTF.

A few counts support this clonotype. CDR3 nucleotide sequence: TGTGCCAGCAGCTTATGGGGGGGGAACACCGGGGAGCTGTTTTTT. Translation: CASSLWGGNTGELFF. The chain carries TRBV5-4 and TRBJ2-2, with 7 positions matching TRBD2. Germline V gene sequence: CDR1 SGHNT, CDR2 YYREEE (reference sequence). The V gene end was trimmed by 2 bases and the J gene end by 1 base; junction bases not matched to a gene: 2. The CDR3 totals 15 residues. Supplemented by reference TRBV5-4 and TRBJ2-2, the full variable domain reads ETGVTQSPTHLIKTRGQQVTLRCSSQSGHNTVSWYQQALGQGPQFIFQYYREEENGRGNFPPRFSGLQFPNYSSELNVNALELDDSALYLCASSLWGGNTGELFFGEGSRLTVL.

This clonotype came up a few times. The V and J genes are TRBV4-3 and TRBJ1-6; 8 bases agree with TRBD1. This CDR3 is 17 amino acids long. V was pared by 1 base and J by 10 bases, with 12 bases of the junction left unmatched. Germline V CDR1 and CDR2: LGHNA, YSLEER. CDR3 in amino acids: CASSQVGTGTGQSPLHF. The CDR3 coding sequence is TGCGCCAGCAGCCAAGTTGGGACCGGGACAGGCCAGTCACCCCTCCACTTT.

The V and J genes are TRBV7-8 and TRBJ1-1; TRBD1 is a possible D gene (6 bases). The germline V and J ends were trimmed by 0 bases and 8 bases, with 13 bases remaining between them. Germline assignment: CDR1 SGHVS and CDR2 FQNEAQ. The CDR3 sequence is 14 residues long. The CDR3 DNA sequence: TGTGCCAGCAGCTTAGCCAGGGGCCGGATGGAAGCTTTCTTT. Protein sequence: CASSLARGRMEAFF.

Many counts were recorded for this clonotype. The genes are TRBV6-2 or TRBV6-3 and TRBJ2-1; 7 bases are shared with TRBD2. CDR3 length: 14 residues. CDR1 and CDR2 (germline): MNHEY, SVGEGT. After removal of 2 bases from V and 9 bases from J, the junction contained 7 bases not matched to a gene. The CDR3 spells CASSYVQGGSEQFF. As DNA, the CDR3 is TGTGCCAGCAGTTACGTTCAGGGAGGGAGTGAGCAGTTCTTC.